This T cell receptor (beta chain) was obtained from a study of shared clonotypes between healthy human individuals. Healthy and HIV-negative, the adult donors had no recent acute infections or vaccinations. Clones were sequenced by immunoSEQ multiplex PCR, and TCRdb holds only the in-frame ones, with some missing. The sample holds some 650,000 clones, almost 97% seen once. The CDR3 consists of 15 residues. Trimming left V 1 base short and J 9 bases short, with 16 bases between. Per the germline V gene, CDR1 is MGHDK and CDR2 is SYGVNS. V usage is TRBV25-1 and J usage is TRBJ2-1, with D tentatively TRBD2 (6 bases). This sequence was found in a woman between 25 and 40 years old in good health. Sequencing input: naive CD4+ T cells sorted from blood. The subset is: CD45RA+ positively selected. The CDR3 coding sequence is TGTGCCAGCAGTGAATCTCGCGGGGAAGGGAGTGAGCAGTTCTTC. It specifies CASSESRGEGSEQFF.